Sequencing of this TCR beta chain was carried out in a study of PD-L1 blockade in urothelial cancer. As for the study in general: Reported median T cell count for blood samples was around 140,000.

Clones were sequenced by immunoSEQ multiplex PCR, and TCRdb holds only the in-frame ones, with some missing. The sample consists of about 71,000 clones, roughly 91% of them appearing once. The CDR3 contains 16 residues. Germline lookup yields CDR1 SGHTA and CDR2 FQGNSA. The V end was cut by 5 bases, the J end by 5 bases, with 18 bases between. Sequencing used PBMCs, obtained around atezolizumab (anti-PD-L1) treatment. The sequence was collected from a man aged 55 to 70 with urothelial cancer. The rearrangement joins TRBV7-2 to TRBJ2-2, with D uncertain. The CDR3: CASSPLLLTVTGELFF. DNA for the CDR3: TGTGCCAGCAGCCCCTTGCTGCTAACGGTTACCGGGGAGCTGTTTTTT.